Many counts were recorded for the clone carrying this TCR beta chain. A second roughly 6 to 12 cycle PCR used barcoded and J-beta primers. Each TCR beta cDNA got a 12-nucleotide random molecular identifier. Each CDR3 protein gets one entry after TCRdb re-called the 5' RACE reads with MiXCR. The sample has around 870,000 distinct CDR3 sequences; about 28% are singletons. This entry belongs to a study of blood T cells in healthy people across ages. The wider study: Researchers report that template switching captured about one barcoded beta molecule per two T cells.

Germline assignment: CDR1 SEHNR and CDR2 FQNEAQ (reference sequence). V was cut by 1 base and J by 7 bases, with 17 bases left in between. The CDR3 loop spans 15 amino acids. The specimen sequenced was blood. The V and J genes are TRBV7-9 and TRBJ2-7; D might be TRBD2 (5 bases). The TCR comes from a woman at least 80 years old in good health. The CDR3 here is CASSLDVLQSGEQYF. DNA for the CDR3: TGTGCCAGCAGCTTAGACGTCCTCCAGTCGGGGGAGCAGTACTTC. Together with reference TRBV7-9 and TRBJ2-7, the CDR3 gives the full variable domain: DTGVSQNPRHKITKRGQNVTFRCDPISEHNRLYWYRQTLGQGPEFLTYFQNEAQLEKSRLLSDRFSAERPKGSFSTLEIQRTEQGDSAMYLCASSLDVLQSGEQYFGPGTRLTVT.